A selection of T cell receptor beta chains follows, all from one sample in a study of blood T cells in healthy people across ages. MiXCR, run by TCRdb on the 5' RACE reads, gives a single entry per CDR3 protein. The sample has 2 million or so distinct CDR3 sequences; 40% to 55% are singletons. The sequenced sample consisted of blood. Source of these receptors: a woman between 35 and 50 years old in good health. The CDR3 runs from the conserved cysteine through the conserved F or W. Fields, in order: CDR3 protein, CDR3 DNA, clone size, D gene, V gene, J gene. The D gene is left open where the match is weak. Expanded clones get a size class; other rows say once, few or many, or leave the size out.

CDR3: CSASSDLGQRSDTEAFF
DNA: TGCAGTGCTTCAAGCGACTTGGGGCAGCGATCGGACACTGAAGCTTTCTTT
size: NA
D: NA
V: TRBV20-1
J: TRBJ1-1

CDR3: CSAQTGSTEAFF
DNA: TGCAGCGCCCAGACAGGATCCACTGAAGCTTTCTTT
size: few
D: NA
V: TRBV29-1
J: TRBJ1-1

CDR3: CASSLWGPQSSEQFF
DNA: TGTGCCAGCAGTTTATGGGGACCCCAGTCGAGTGAGCAGTTCTTC
size: few
D: NA
V: TRBV28
J: TRBJ2-1

CDR3: CASSFGSSGGADTQYF
DNA: TGTGCCAGCAGCTTTGGATCTAGCGGGGGGGCCGATACGCAGTATTTT
size: NA
D: TRBD2
V: TRBV7-2
J: TRBJ2-3

CDR3: CASSRFGTEAGTNPYTQYF
DNA: TGTGCCAGCAGCCGTTTTGGGACCGAGGCGGGGACTAACCCTTATACGCAGTATTTT
size: NA
D: TRBD2
V: TRBV14
J: TRBJ2-3

CDR3: CATSRLQGLSYNEQFF
DNA: TGTGCCACCAGCAGGCTCCAGGGGCTCTCCTACAATGAGCAGTTCTTC
size: few
D: NA
V: TRBV15
J: TRBJ2-1

CDR3: CASSLGPMGSFGEMETQYF
DNA: TGTGCTAGCAGCTTAGGTCCGATGGGTAGTTTTGGGGAGATGGAGACCCAGTACTTC
size: NA
D: NA
V: TRBV7-7
J: TRBJ2-5

CDR3: CASSQVVGGSGQANYGYTF
DNA: TGTGCCAGCAGCCAAGTCGTCGGTGGGAGTGGACAGGCTAACTATGGCTACACCTTC
size: NA
D: TRBD1
V: TRBV4-2
J: TRBJ1-2

CDR3: CASSQTGDSSGANVLTF
DNA: TGTGCCAGCAGTCAGACAGGGGACAGCTCTGGGGCCAACGTCCTGACTTTC
size: few
D: TRBD1
V: TRBV28
J: TRBJ2-6

CDR3: CASSQAAGTETQYF
DNA: TGCGCCAGCAGCCAAGCCGCGGGTACGGAGACCCAGTACTTC
size: NA
D: NA
V: TRBV4-3
J: TRBJ2-5